The 20 T cell receptor beta chains listed next were all sequenced from one sample in a study of T cell clonotyping in hematopoietic cell transplantation. The protocol was immunoSEQ multiplex PCR, while the TCRdb copy is restricted to in-frame clones and leaves out a portion. The sample includes around 8,400 clones, roughly four fifths seen only once; the top ten take 4% to 5%. The source material was peripheral blood mononuclear cells, sampled 180 days after allogeneic stem cell transplant. These TCRs come from a female patient aged 50-59 years who had an allogeneic stem cell transplant from an unrelated donor, so the T cells may come from the graft donor. Some clones in this sample may be carry-over from other donors' samples.

The chain combines TRBV27 with TRBJ2-4; 9 bases are a match to TRBD1. Germline loops: CDR1 MNHEY, CDR2 SMNVEV (reference sequence). Losses at the gene ends were 5 bases for V and 4 bases for J; bases not matched to a gene: 9. CDR3 length: 16 residues. CDR3 sequence (DNA): TGTGCCAGCAGTCTCCGGACAGGGGTGTCGAAAAACATTCAGTACTTC. It encodes CASSLRTGVSKNIQYF.

V is TRBV2 and J is TRBJ2-2, with D tentatively TRBD1 (5 bases). This CDR3 region has 14 residues. V lost 3 bases to trimming and J lost 6 bases, with 11 bases between them. Germline lookup yields CDR1 SNHLY and CDR2 FYNNEI. The CDR3 reads CASSELGEAGELFF. The CDR3 bases are TGTGCCAGCAGTGAGCTAGGGGAAGCCGGGGAGCTGTTTTTT. Filled out from reference TRBV2 and TRBJ2-2, the complete variable domain reads EPEVTQTPSHQVTQMGQEVILRCVPISNHLYFYWYRQILGQKVEFLVSFYNNEISEKSEIFDDQFSVERPDGSNFTLKIRSTKLEDSAMYFCASSELGEAGELFFGEGSRLTVL.

The gene calls are TRBV9 and TRBJ2-7; TRBD1 aligns across 9 bases. This CDR3 is 14 amino acids long. Trimming cost V 3 bases and J 2 bases; bases outside gene matches: 3. CDR1 is SGDLS and CDR2 is YYNGEE in the germline V gene. CDR3 loop: CASSGQGGPYEQYF. The DNA for the CDR3 is TGTGCCAGCAGCGGACAGGGGGGCCCCTACGAGCAGTACTTC.

The rearrangement links TRBV7-9 to TRBJ1-2, with TRBD1 matching 8 bases. Trimming at V came to 1 base and at J to 2 bases, leaving 6 bases not matched to a gene. CDR1 and CDR2 from the germline V gene are SEHNR and FQNEAQ (reference sequence). CDR3 length: 16 residues. The CDR3 coding sequence is TGTGCCAGCAGCTTAGTCAGGGGGCCCTACAACTATGGCTACACCTTC. Residues: CASSLVRGPYNYGYTF.

J is TRBJ1-4 and V is TRBV19, with D maybe TRBD1 (6 bases). Between the trimmed V and J ends, which lost 7 bases and 7 bases, there was a span of 10 bases. CDR1 is LNHDA, CDR2 SQIVND, per germline (reference sequence). The CDR3 is 12 residues long. The CDR3 here is CASKGDVEKLFF. The CDR3 DNA is TGTGCCAGTAAGGGGGATGTTGAAAAACTGTTTTTT.

This clone is a singleton in its sample. This chain connects TRBV14 to TRBJ1-1; the match to TRBD1 covers 9 bases. Germline values: CDR1 SGHDN, CDR2 FVKESK. The ends lost 6 bases at V and 6 bases at J; junction bases unmatched: 8. There are 14 residues in the CDR3. CDR3 loop: CASSWGQGRPEAFF. The CDR3 region has the DNA TGTGCCAGCAGTTGGGGACAGGGACGACCTGAAGCTTTCTTT.

The chain combines TRBV4-1 with TRBJ2-7; 8 bases fit TRBD2. V shed 0 bases, J shed 0 bases, and the junction held 7 bases outside the gene matches. There are 17 residues in the CDR3. Germline V gene lookup returns CDR1 MGHRA and CDR2 YSYEKL. Here the CDR3 DNA reads TGCGCCAGCAGCCAAGATAACGGGGGGGGACTCTCCTACGAGCAGTACTTC. Translated, it gives CASSQDNGGGLSYEQYF.

The rearrangement uses TRBV30 and TRBJ2-7; 10 bases match TRBD2. Germline-derived CDR1 and CDR2 are GTSNPN and SVGIG (reference sequence). CDR3 size: 17 residues. V lost 5 bases, J lost 0 bases, and 13 bases stayed unmatched. The CDR3 DNA reads TGTGCCTGGGCACGGACTAGCGGAGGACGTAGCTCCTACGAGCAGTACTTC. Translated: CAWARTSGGRSSYEQYF. The complete variable domain, with remaining parts taken from reference TRBV30 and TRBJ2-7, reads SQTIHQWPATLVQPVGSPLSLECTVEGTSNPNLYWYRQAAGRGLQLLFYSVGIGQISSEVPQNLSASRPQDRQFILSSKKLLLSDSGFYLCAWARTSGGRSSYEQYFGPGTRLTVT.

The J gene is TRBJ1-2, the V gene TRBV10-3, with no clear D. CDR3 length: 13 residues. The V and J ends lost 0 bases and 4 bases respectively, with 6 bases between them. Per the germline V gene, CDR1 is ENHRY and CDR2 is SYGVKD. The chain's CDR3 is CAISESDLYGYTF. The CDR3, as DNA: TGTGCCATCAGTGAGTCCGACCTCTATGGCTACACCTTC.

In this sample, this clone turned up a few times. This sequence joins TRBV10-3 and TRBJ1-2; a weak D match, TRBD1 (5 bases). The CDR3 runs 13 residues. V lost 6 bases to trimming and J lost 8 bases, with 16 bases between them. CDR1 is ENHRY and CDR2 is SYGVKD in the germline V gene. The chain's CDR3 is CAISGEGFKGYTF. The CDR3 DNA reads TGTGCCATCAGCGGAGAGGGGTTCAAGGGCTACACCTTC.

The chain joins TRBV28 to TRBJ2-1; no firm D call. V lost 8 bases to trimming and J lost 6 bases, with 8 bases between them. The length of the CDR3 is 11 residues. Germline CDR1 is MDHEN and CDR2 is SYDVKM. DNA for the CDR3: TGTGCCAGCGAGACCTCCAATGAGCAGTTCTTC. Amino acid sequence: CASETSNEQFF. The full variable domain, in which reference TRBV28 and TRBJ2-1 provide the parts outside the CDR3, is DVKVTQSSRYLVKRTGEKVFLECVQDMDHENMFWYRQDPGLGLRLIYFSYDVKMKEKGDIPEGYSVSREKKERFSLILESASTNQTSMYLCASETSNEQFFGPGTRLTVL.

This chain joins TRBV4-1 and TRBJ2-2, with 10 bases identical to TRBD1. The V and J ends lost 5 bases and 5 bases, in that order; junction bases with no gene match: 11. The CDR3 consists of 17 residues. Germline V lookup: CDR1 MGHRA, CDR2 YSYEKL. Written as DNA, the CDR3 is TGCGCCAGCAGCACAGGACCGGGACAGGGGAGAACCGGGGAGCTGTTTTTT. This gives the protein CASSTGPGQGRTGELFF.

CDR3 in amino acids: CASSVVPDTEAFF. The CDR3 DNA sequence: TGTGCCAGCAGCGTAGTCCCCGACACTGAAGCTTTCTTT. The gene calls are TRBV9 and TRBJ1-1, with D uncertain. V was trimmed by 0 bases and J by 3 bases, leaving 6 bases between them. Germline V gene lookup returns CDR1 SGDLS and CDR2 YYNGEE. The length of the CDR3 is 13 residues.

The chain joins TRBV4-3 to TRBJ2-1; 10 bases map to TRBD1. Germline CDR1 is LGHNA and CDR2 is YSLEER. The CDR3 is made up of 16 amino acids. V was clipped by 3 bases and J by 7 bases; unmatched bases: 9. The CDR3 loop is CASSQRAGTGANEQFF. CDR3 sequence (DNA): TGCGCCAGCAGCCAGAGGGCCGGGACAGGGGCAAATGAGCAGTTCTTC.

The V gene is TRBV6-1, the J gene TRBJ1-2; D gene uncertain. The V end lost 6 bases, the J end lost 2 bases, and 10 bases lay between the germline ends. The CDR3 contains 13 residues. Germline CDR1 and CDR2: MNHNS and SASEGT. The CDR3, as DNA: TGTGCCAGCAGCATCGACACGAACTATGGCTACACCTTC. Protein: CASSIDTNYGYTF.

The chain links TRBV6-5 to TRBJ1-1, with no clear D. CDR3 length: 15 residues. V shed 0 bases and J shed 1 base, with 9 bases lying between them. Germline loops: CDR1 MNHEY, CDR2 SVGAGI. The CDR3: CASSYSGMQNTEAFF. Written as DNA, the CDR3 is TGTGCCAGCAGTTACTCGGGGATGCAGAACACTGAAGCTTTCTTT.

The V gene is TRBV28, the J gene TRBJ1-5, with 10 positions matching TRBD1. The CDR3 length is 15 residues. The V and J ends lost 5 bases and 2 bases, in that order; junction bases with no gene match: 3. Germline values: CDR1 MDHEN, CDR2 SYDVKM. The CDR3 is CASSETGGRNQPQHF. CDR3 nucleotides: TGTGCCAGCAGTGAGACAGGGGGCCGCAATCAGCCCCAGCATTTT.

The CDR3 DNA sequence: TGTGCCAGCAACCCCGTGGGGTACAGAACCTACGAGCAGTACTTC. This encodes CASNPVGYRTYEQYF. The chain couples TRBV28 to TRBJ2-7; D is undetermined. CDR3 length: 15 residues. Trimming removed 7 bases from V and 2 bases from J, with 18 bases in between. Germline V gene sequence: CDR1 MDHEN, CDR2 SYDVKM.

The chain combines TRBV2 with TRBJ2-5; D unresolved. Per germline, CDR1 SNHLY and CDR2 FYNNEI. Deletions cut 1 base from V and 2 bases from J, with 8 bases between. The CDR3 has 14 amino acids. The CDR3 sequence: CASSEGVSQETQYF. As DNA, the CDR3 is TGTGCCAGCAGTGAAGGTGTGTCGCAAGAGACCCAGTACTTC.

The genes are TRBV5-6 and TRBJ1-2; D is uncertain. Germline V lookup: CDR1 SGHDT, CDR2 YYEEEE. This CDR3 is 12 amino acids long. Trimming removed 6 bases at V and 8 bases at J, with 14 bases between. The CDR3 is CASNAGSWGYTF. CDR3 in DNA: TGTGCCAGCAATGCCGGGTCGTGGGGCTACACCTTC.